Listed below are T cell receptor beta chains from one sample, sequenced in a study of CD8+ T cells in alopecia areata. The method was immunoSEQ multiplex PCR; TCRdb's version includes in-frame clones alone and lacks a portion of them. This table holds about 280,000 clones, nearly 60% found once. Specimen: CD4+ T cells sorted from blood, collected at week 24, from a patient treated with tofacitinib. All receptors come from a human donor with alopecia areata. Both conserved end residues are part of each CDR3. D genes are given only for firm matches. Some rows mark clone size as missing; the rest say once, few, many or name a class of expanded clone.

>.|TRBJ1-6|14|TRBV15|few
CATSGDPVVSPLHF
TGTGCCACCAGCGGGGACCCGGTAGTTTCACCCCTCCACTTT
>TRBD1|TRBJ1-2|18|TRBV27|.
CASSPHWGQGAATYGYTF
TGTGCCAGCAGTCCCCATTGGGGACAGGGGGCAGCGACCTATGGCTACACCTTC
>TRBD2|TRBJ2-1|18|TRBV9|.
CASSVAGGDSQGDNEQFF
TGTGCCAGCAGCGTAGCGGGGGGGGACTCCCAAGGGGACAATGAGCAGTTCTTC
>TRBD1|TRBJ1-2|15|TRBV4-1|.
CASSQAPTGDYGYTF
TGCGCCAGCAGCCAAGCCCCCACAGGGGACTATGGCTACACCTTC
>.|TRBJ2-3|14|TRBV29-1|.
CSVEDLLSTDTQYF
TGCAGCGTTGAAGATCTTCTAAGCACAGATACGCAGTATTTT
>TRBD1|TRBJ1-4|13|TRBV27|.
CACSKDRDEKLFF
TGTGCCTGCTCGAAGGACAGGGATGAAAAACTGTTTTTT
>TRBD1|TRBJ1-3|14|TRBV25-1|.
CASRETGAGNTIYF
TGTGCCAGCAGGGAAACAGGGGCTGGAAACACCATATATTTT
>.|TRBJ1-1|11|TRBV20-1|.
CNQERATEAFF
TGCAACCAGGAAAGGGCCACTGAAGCTTTCTTT
>.|TRBJ2-3|11|TRBV19|.
CASTDTDTQYF
TGTGCCAGTACCGACACAGATACGCAGTATTTT
>.|TRBJ1-5|14|TRBV30|.
CAWSEGGADQPQHF
TGTGCCTGGAGTGAAGGAGGGGCCGATCAGCCCCAGCATTTT
>.|TRBJ2-7|15|TRBV29-1|.
CSVRTSGTTSYEQYF
TGCAGCGTCAGAACGTCCGGGACAACCTCCTACGAGCAGTACTTC
>TRBD2|TRBJ2-5|14|TRBV28|.
CASSPAGVEETQYF
TGTGCCAGCAGCCCAGCGGGGGTGGAAGAGACCCAGTACTTC
>.|TRBJ2-2|15|TRBV7-6|once
CASSLTGLRTGELFF
TGTGCCAGCAGCTTAACGGGGTTAAGAACCGGGGAGCTGTTTTTT
>.|TRBJ1-6|14|TRBV30|.
CASSQSSYNSPLHF
TGTGCCTCGTCACAGAGCTCCTATAATTCACCCCTCCACTTT
>.|TRBJ2-2|13|TRBV28|.
CAVQGSNTGELFF
TGTGCCGTACAGGGATCGAACACCGGGGAGCTGTTTTTT
>TRBD1|TRBJ2-5|15|TRBV28|few
CASSFSGTGYGTQYF
TGTGCCAGCAGTTTTTCCGGGACAGGGTATGGGACCCAGTACTTC
>TRBD1|TRBJ2-7|13|TRBV6-6|.
CASSSGQTYEQYF
TGTGCCAGCAGTTCGGGACAGACCTACGAGCAGTACTTC
>TRBD1|TRBJ2-7|13|TRBV7-9|few
CASSLQGAGEQYF
TGTGCCAGCAGCTTACAGGGGGCAGGGGAGCAGTACTTC
>TRBD1|TRBJ1-1|13|TRBV29-1|once
CSVERDRLTEAFF
TGCAGCGTTGAGAGGGACAGGCTAACTGAAGCTTTCTTT
>TRBD1|TRBJ1-2|15|TRBV18|.
CASSPLPDREGGYTF
TGTGCCAGCTCACCACTCCCCGACAGGGAAGGTGGCTACACCTTC
>TRBD1|TRBJ2-7|15|TRBV11-2|.
CASSLGTGGTYEQYF
TGTGCCAGCAGCCTCGGGACAGGGGGTACCTACGAGCAGTACTTC
>.|TRBJ2-1|15|TRBV6-5|.
CASSYRSGWIGEQFF
TGTGCCAGCAGTTATCGGTCAGGGTGGATAGGTGAGCAGTTCTTC
>.|TRBJ2-3|16|TRBV7-2|few
CASSLLPNNRIDTQYF
TGTGCCAGCAGCTTATTGCCCAATAACAGGATTGATACGCAGTATTTT
>.|TRBJ2-3|12|TRBV28|few
CATVTFTDTQYF
TGTGCCACGGTAACCTTCACAGATACGCAGTATTTT
>TRBD1|TRBJ1-2|14|TRBV7-9|.
CASSSGQGNYGYTF
TGTGCCAGCAGCTCAGGACAGGGAAACTATGGCTACACCTTC
>TRBD1|TRBJ2-7|13|TRBV2|once
CASNRGPEDEQYF
TGTGCCAGCAACAGGGGGCCGGAAGACGAGCAGTACTTC
>.|TRBJ2-2|14|TRBV29-1|.
CSVGGGGGSGELFF
TGCAGCGTTGGTGGAGGGGGAGGGTCCGGGGAGCTGTTTTTT
>.|TRBJ2-1|16|TRBV4-2|few
CASSQEESGPFNEQFF
TGTGCCAGCAGCCAAGAGGAAAGCGGCCCTTTCAATGAGCAGTTCTTC
>TRBD1|TRBJ1-1|15|TRBV2|few
CASRGTGVLNTEAFF
TGTGCCAGCAGGGGGACAGGGGTCCTGAACACTGAAGCTTTCTTT
>.|TRBJ2-5|15|TRBV7-2|.
CASSLPRTPIGTQYF
TGTGCCAGCAGCCTCCCCAGGACCCCTATAGGGACCCAGTACTTC
>.|TRBJ2-4|14|TRBV13|.
CASSLNGDKNIQYF
TGTGCCAGCAGCTTAAATGGGGACAAAAACATTCAGTACTTC
>.|TRBJ1-2|14|TRBV30|.
CAWSVRRKAYGYTF
TGTGCCTGGAGTGTACGCCGGAAGGCCTATGGCTACACCTTC
>TRBD1|TRBJ2-5|16|TRBV19|.
CASSIGGQGRSETQYF
TGTGCCAGTAGTATTGGGGGACAGGGCAGGTCAGAGACCCAGTACTTC
>TRBD2|TRBJ2-3|14|TRBV11-2|.
CASSLVMGEGTQYF
TGTGCCAGCAGCTTAGTCATGGGGGAGGGCACGCAGTATTTT
>.|TRBJ2-6|18|TRBV30|once
CAWSNQGRGTSGANVLTF
TGTGCCTGGAGCAACCAGGGGAGAGGAACCTCTGGGGCCAACGTCCTGACTTTC
>TRBD1|TRBJ2-7|14|TRBV27|once
CASSPGTGLREQYF
TGTGCCAGCAGTCCGGGGACAGGGCTAAGGGAGCAGTACTTC
>.|TRBJ1-2|15|TRBV15|.
CATSRDREENYGYTF
TGTGCCACCAGCAGAGATCGAGAAGAGAACTATGGCTACACCTTC
>.|TRBJ1-5|14|TRBV18|.
CASSGSEGNQPQHF
TGTGCCAGCTCAGGTTCCGAGGGCAATCAGCCCCAGCATTTT
>TRBD1|TRBJ2-7|14|TRBV7-7|.
CASSLRDSSYEQYF
TGTGCTAGCAGCCTCAGGGACAGCTCCTACGAGCAGTACTTC
>.|TRBJ2-3|16|TRBV25-1|.
CASSDSGFTLTDTQYF
TGTGCCAGCAGTGATTCAGGGTTCACGCTTACAGATACGCAGTATTTT
>TRBD2|TRBJ2-3|16|TRBV25-1|.
CASSGGAGGFTDTQYF
TGTGCCAGCAGTGGCGGAGCGGGGGGGTTTACAGATACGCAGTATTTT
>TRBD1|TRBJ2-7|15|TRBV7-2|many
CASSFRTGRFNEQYF
TGTGCCAGCAGCTTCCGGACAGGGCGCTTCAACGAGCAGTACTTC
>.|TRBJ2-5|13|TRBV5-1|.
CASSDRRGETQYF
TGCGCCAGTTCCGACCGACGCGGGGAGACCCAGTACTTC
>TRBD2|TRBJ2-1|16|TRBV19|.
CASSVEGGLADNEQFF
TGTGCCAGTAGTGTCGAGGGGGGACTAGCGGACAATGAGCAGTTCTTC
>.|TRBJ2-5|13|TRBV30|.
CAWSGHEGETQYF
TGTGCCTGGAGCGGACACGAGGGGGAGACCCAGTACTTC
>TRBD2|TRBJ2-1|15|TRBV4-3|.
CASSRSTSGVNEQFF
TGCGCCAGCAGCCGATCGACTAGCGGGGTCAATGAGCAGTTCTTC
>TRBD1|TRBJ2-2|16|TRBV9|.
CASSATGIIGSGELFF
TGTGCCAGCAGCGCGACAGGGATCATCGGGTCCGGGGAGCTGTTTTTT